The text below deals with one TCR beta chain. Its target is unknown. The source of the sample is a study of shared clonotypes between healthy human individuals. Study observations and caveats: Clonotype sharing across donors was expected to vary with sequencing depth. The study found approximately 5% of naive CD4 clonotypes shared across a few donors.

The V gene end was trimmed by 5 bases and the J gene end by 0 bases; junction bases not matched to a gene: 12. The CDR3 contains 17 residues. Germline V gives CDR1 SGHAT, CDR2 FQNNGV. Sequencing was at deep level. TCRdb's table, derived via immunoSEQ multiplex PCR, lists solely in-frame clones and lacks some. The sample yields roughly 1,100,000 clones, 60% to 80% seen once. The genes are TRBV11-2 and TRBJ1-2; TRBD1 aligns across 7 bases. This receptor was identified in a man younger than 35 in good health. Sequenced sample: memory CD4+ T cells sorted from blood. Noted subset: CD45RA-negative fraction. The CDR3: CASSQGVGGFPNYGYTF. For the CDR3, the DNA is TGTGCCAGCAGCCAGGGGGTAGGGGGCTTTCCTAACTATGGCTACACCTTC.